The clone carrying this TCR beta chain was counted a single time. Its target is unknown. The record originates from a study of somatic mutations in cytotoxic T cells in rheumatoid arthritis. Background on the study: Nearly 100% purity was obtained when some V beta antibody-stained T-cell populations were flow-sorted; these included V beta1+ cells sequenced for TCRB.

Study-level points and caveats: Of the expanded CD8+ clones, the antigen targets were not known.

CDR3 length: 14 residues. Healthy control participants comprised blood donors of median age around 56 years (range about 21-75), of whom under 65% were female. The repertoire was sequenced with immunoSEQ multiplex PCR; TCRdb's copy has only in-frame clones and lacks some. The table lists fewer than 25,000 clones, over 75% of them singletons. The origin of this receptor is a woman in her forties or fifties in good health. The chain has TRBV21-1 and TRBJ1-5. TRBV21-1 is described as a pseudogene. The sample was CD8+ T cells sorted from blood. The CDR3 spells CASSNFRRNQPQHF. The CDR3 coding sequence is TGTGCCAGCAGCAATTTTCGGAGAAATCAGCCCCAGCATTTT.